A single sample is the source of the 13 T cell receptor beta chains below, sequenced in a study of T cell changes during pregnancy in multiple sclerosis. Some clones are missing from TCRdb's copy, which holds only in-frame ones; the method was immunoSEQ multiplex PCR. The data hold about 97,000 clones, with 90% observed a single time. Sample: peripheral blood, taken in the second trimester of pregnancy. The receptors shown here come from a female donor in good health, enrolled as a control in a pregnancy study.

V and J are TRBV4-1 and TRBJ2-7, with D perhaps TRBD1 (6 bases). Germline CDR1 MGHRA, CDR2 YSYEKL. Trimming took 1 base from V and 0 from J, leaving 13 bases between them. The CDR3 spans 16 residues. The CDR3 loop reads CASSQAAGAYSYEQYF. The CDR3 region has the DNA TGCGCCAGCAGCCAAGCGGCAGGGGCCTACTCCTACGAGCAGTACTTC.

The chain links TRBV6-5 to TRBJ1-5; perhaps TRBD1 as D (6 bases). The CDR3 runs to 15 residues. Deletions cut 10 bases from V and 1 base from J, with 17 bases between. Germline assignment: CDR1 MNHEY and CDR2 SVGAGI. The CDR3 DNA is TGTGCCACCACCCGGGACACTACAAGCAATCAGCCCCAGCATTTT. It translates to CATTRDTTSNQPQHF.

The chain employs TRBV7-2 and TRBJ2-3; TRBD2 aligns across 8 bases. The CDR3 is made up of 17 amino acids. V dropped 4 bases and J dropped 4; count of bases not matched to a gene: 13. Germline V lookup: CDR1 SGHTA, CDR2 FQGNSA. The CDR3 reads CASSSSVSGVRSDTQYF. The CDR3, as DNA: TGTGCCAGCAGCTCTTCAGTTAGCGGGGTACGATCAGATACGCAGTATTTT.

V usage is TRBV4-2 and J usage is TRBJ2-7; TRBD1 agrees at 8 bases. The length of the CDR3 is 19 residues. J lost 2 bases, V lost 0 bases, and 15 bases had no gene match. Germline values: CDR1 LGHNA, CDR2 YNFKEQ. The CDR3 coding sequence is TGTGCCAGCAGCCAAGAAGTTACGTTCAGGGGGCATTGGGCCTACGAGCAGTACTTC. It is translated as CASSQEVTFRGHWAYEQYF.

The rearrangement uses TRBV7-9 and TRBJ2-1; 7 nucleotides align to TRBD2. The germline gives CDR1 SEHNR, CDR2 FQNEAQ (reference sequence). CDR3 length equals 15 residues. J was trimmed by 6 bases and V by 3 bases; bases with no gene match: 8. The CDR3, as DNA: TGTGCCAGCAGCTTCGGGCTAGCGGTCCCCAATGAGCAGTTCTTC. This sequence encodes CASSFGLAVPNEQFF.

The chain recombines TRBV18 with TRBJ2-3, with 9 positions matching TRBD1. Germline values: CDR1 KGHSH, CDR2 LQKENI. This CDR3 region has 15 residues. Trimming at V came to 3 bases and at J to 6 bases, leaving 7 bases not matched to a gene. CDR3 nucleotides: TGTGCCAGCTCACCGGGACAGGGTGGGATGGATACGCAGTATTTT. It is translated as CASSPGQGGMDTQYF.

This clone was seen a handful of times. The CDR3 coding sequence is TGCGCCAGCAGCTTGGAGGCAGGGCGCCAAGAGACCCAGTACTTC. Encoded protein: CASSLEAGRQETQYF. The V and J genes are TRBV5-1 and TRBJ2-5; a possible D gene is TRBD1 (5 bases). The CDR3 has 15 residues. V lost 0 bases and J lost 1, with 10 bases in between. The germline V gene encodes CDR1 SGHRS and CDR2 YFSETQ.

This clone has just one count. The rearrangement uses TRBV28 and TRBJ1-6, with D uncertain. CDR1 and CDR2 (germline): MDHEN, SYDVKM. This CDR3 contains 14 residues. Trimming removed 1 base from V and 10 bases from J, with 11 bases in between. CDR3 amino acids: CASSLSAGESPLHF. As DNA, the CDR3 is TGTGCCAGCAGTTTATCGGCGGGAGAGTCACCCCTCCACTTT.

The chain carries TRBV4-3 and TRBJ1-4; D remains unclear. The germline gives CDR1 LGHNA, CDR2 YSLEER. Trimming removed 2 bases at V and 3 bases at J, with 13 bases between. The CDR3 runs 16 residues. The CDR3 sequence: CASSQPNSGPNEKLFF. CDR3 coding DNA: TGCGCCAGCAGCCAACCCAACAGCGGCCCTAATGAAAAACTGTTTTTT.

V is TRBV9 and J is TRBJ1-1; D gene uncertain. The CDR3 covers 13 residues. Trimming cost V 0 bases and J 5 bases, with 8 bases left between them. Germline values: CDR1 SGDLS, CDR2 YYNGEE. The CDR3 DNA reads TGTGCCAGCAGCGTAGAAGGAGCAACTGAAGCTTTCTTT. Residues: CASSVEGATEAFF.

The CDR3 region is CASSLDFSGRAGDEQFF. The CDR3 coding sequence is TGCGCCAGCAGCTTGGATTTTAGCGGGAGGGCCGGCGATGAGCAGTTCTTC. V usage is TRBV5-1 and J usage is TRBJ2-1, with 11 bases fitting TRBD2. Looked up from germline, CDR1 is SGHRS and CDR2 is YFSETQ. The CDR3 spans 17 residues. With V trimmed by 0 bases and J by 8 bases, 10 bases remained unmatched. Filled out from reference TRBV5-1 and TRBJ2-1, the complete variable domain reads KAGVTQTPRYLIKTRGQQVTLSCSPISGHRSVSWYQQTPGQGLQFLFEYFSETQRNKGNFPGRFSGRQFSNSRSEMNVSTLELGDSALYLCASSLDFSGRAGDEQFFGPGTRLTVL.

The gene calls are TRBV5-4 and TRBJ2-3, with 11 bases aligning to TRBD2. V lost 6 bases to trimming and J lost 8 bases; unmatched junction nucleotides: 17. The CDR3 is 17 amino acids. CDR1 and CDR2 from the germline V gene are SGHNT and YYREEE (reference sequence). Written as DNA, the CDR3 is TGTGCCAGCACCGGAGACAGGGCTTTCACTAGCGGGAGTACGCAGTATTTT. It encodes CASTGDRAFTSGSTQYF.

The CDR3 loop reads CASSFLRREDEQFF. The CDR3 coding sequence is TGCGCCAGCAGCTTTTTGAGACGGGAGGATGAGCAGTTCTTC. The V and J genes are TRBV5-1 and TRBJ2-1; 7 positions match TRBD2. Losses at the gene ends were 2 bases for V and 8 bases for J; bases not matched to a gene: 7. Per germline, CDR1 SGHRS and CDR2 YFSETQ. This CDR3 comprises 14 residues. The variable domain in full, completed from reference TRBV5-1 and TRBJ2-1, reads KAGVTQTPRYLIKTRGQQVTLSCSPISGHRSVSWYQQTPGQGLQFLFEYFSETQRNKGNFPGRFSGRQFSNSRSEMNVSTLELGDSALYLCASSFLRREDEQFFGPGTRLTVL.